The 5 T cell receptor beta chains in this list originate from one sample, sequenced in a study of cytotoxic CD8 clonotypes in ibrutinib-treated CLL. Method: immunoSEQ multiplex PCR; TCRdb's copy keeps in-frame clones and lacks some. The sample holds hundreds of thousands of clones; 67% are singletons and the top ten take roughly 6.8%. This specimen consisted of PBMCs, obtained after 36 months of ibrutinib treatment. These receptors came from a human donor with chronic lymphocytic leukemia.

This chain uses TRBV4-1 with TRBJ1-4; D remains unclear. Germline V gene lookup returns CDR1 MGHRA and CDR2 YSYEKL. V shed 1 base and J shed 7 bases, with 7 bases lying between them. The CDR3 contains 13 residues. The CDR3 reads CASSQGSSEKLFF. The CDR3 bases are TGCGCCAGCAGCCAAGGTTCGTCTGAAAAACTGTTTTTT.

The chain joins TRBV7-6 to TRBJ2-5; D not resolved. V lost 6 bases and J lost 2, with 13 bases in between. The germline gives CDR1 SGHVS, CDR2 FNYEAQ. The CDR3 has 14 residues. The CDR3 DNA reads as TGTGCCAGCAGTTTCTGGGGTCCGCAAGAGACCCAGTACTTC. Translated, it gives CASSFWGPQETQYF.

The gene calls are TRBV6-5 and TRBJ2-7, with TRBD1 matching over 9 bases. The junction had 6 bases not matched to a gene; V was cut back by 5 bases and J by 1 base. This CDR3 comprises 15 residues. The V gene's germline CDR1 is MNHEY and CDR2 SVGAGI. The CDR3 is CASSGTGRVSYEQYF. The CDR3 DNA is TGTGCCAGCAGTGGGACAGGGAGGGTTTCCTACGAGCAGTACTTC.

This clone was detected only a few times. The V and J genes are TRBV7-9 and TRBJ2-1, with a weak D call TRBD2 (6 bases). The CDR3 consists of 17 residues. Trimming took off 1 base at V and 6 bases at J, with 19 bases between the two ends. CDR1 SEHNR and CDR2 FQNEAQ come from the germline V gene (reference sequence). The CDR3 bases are TGTGCCAGCAGCTTAGTCCCCGGGAGAGTTAAGCCCAATGAGCAGTTCTTC. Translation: CASSLVPGRVKPNEQFF.

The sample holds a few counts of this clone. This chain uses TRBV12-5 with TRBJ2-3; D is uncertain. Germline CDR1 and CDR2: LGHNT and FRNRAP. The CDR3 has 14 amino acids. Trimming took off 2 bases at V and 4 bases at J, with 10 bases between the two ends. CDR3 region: CASGLSQTSDTQYF. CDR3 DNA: TGTGCTAGTGGTTTGTCCCAAACCTCAGATACGCAGTATTTT.